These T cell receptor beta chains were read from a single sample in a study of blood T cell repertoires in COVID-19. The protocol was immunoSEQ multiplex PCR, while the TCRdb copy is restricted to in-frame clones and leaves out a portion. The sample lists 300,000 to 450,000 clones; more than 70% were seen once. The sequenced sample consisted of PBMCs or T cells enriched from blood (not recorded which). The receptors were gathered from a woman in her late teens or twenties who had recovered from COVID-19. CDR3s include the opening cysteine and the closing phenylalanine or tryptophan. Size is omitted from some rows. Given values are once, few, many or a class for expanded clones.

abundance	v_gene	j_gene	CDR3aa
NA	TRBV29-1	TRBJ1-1	CSAPGQGLRTEAFF
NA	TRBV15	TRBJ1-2	CATSRERGSGYGYTF
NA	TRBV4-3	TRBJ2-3	CASSQGGGGYQSTDTQYF
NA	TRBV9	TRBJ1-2	CASSAGTGVYGYTF
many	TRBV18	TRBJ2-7	CASSLAGTGGYEQYF
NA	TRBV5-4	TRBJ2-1	CASSLSGQLAGVPSYNEQFF
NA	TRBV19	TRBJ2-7	CASSIRGTLSSYEQYF
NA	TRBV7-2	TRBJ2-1	CASSLAWHNEQFF
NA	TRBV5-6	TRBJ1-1	CASSLGLEAYTEAFF
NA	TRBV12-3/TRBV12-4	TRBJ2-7	CASRGDSYEQYF
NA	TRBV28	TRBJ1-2	CASSPVGLRGYTF
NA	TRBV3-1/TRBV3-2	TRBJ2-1	CASTHGGEVNEQFF
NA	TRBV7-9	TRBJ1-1	CASRRRQGARSVNTEAFF
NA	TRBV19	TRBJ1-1	CASNFPTVPTEAFF
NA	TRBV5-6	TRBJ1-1	CASSLDTRSTEAFF
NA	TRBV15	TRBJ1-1	CATSSVQGYTEAFF
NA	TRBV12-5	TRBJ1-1	CASASGQQNTEAFF
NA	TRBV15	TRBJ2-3	CATSRGLPNTDTQYF
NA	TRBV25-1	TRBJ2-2	CASSASGLIGELFF
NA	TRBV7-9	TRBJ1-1	CASSLRGSNTEAFF
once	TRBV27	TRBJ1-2	CASSSLQGSYGYTF
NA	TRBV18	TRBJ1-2	CASSPSGKNYGYTF
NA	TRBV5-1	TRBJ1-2	CASSLLESYGYTF
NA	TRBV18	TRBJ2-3	CASSAPNRQGSTDTQYF
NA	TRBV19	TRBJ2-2	CASTARGTGELFF
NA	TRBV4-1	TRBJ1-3	CASSQDKGQGNTIYF
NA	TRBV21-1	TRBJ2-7	CASSRPGNFRTPYEQYF
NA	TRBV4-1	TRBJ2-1	CASSQGPRGGSKDEQFF
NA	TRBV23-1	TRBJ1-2	CASSQSSTQGNYGYTF
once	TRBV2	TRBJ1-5	CASSVLQGQPQHF
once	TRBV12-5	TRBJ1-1	CASAGTGGTEAFF
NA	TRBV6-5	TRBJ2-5	CASSYFGLHSQETQYF
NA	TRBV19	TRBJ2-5	CASINRDSGETQYF
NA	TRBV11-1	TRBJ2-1	CASSSQGGNEQFF
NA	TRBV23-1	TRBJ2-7	CASSHPSGTDPCYEQYF
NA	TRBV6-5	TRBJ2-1	CASSYSTSNEQFF
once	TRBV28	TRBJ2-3	CASSFSDRVTDTQYF
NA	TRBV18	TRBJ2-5	CASSEDIVQETQYF
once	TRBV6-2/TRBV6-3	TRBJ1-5	CASSYITRGQPQHF
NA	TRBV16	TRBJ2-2	CASSPSISNTGELFF
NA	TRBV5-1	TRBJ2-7	CASSPRQGINHEQYF
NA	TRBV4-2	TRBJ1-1	CASSPRGNTEAFF
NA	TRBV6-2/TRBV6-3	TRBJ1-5	CASSHPGLLYSNQPQHF
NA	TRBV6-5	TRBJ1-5	CASSYAGDGQPQHF
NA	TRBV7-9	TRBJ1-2	CASSLEIQGYTF
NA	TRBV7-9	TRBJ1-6	CASSDTGTGVSPLHF